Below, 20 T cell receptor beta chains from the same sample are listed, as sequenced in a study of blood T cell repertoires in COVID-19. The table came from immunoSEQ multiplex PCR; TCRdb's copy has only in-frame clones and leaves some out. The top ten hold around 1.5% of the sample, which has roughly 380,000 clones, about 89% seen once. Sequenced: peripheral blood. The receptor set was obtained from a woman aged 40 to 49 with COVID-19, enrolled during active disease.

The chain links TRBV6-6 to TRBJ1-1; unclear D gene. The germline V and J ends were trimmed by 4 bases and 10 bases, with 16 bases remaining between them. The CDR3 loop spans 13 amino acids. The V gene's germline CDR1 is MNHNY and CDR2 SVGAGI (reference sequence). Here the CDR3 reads CASSSLLISGAFF. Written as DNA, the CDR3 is TGTGCCAGCAGTTCTCTACTTATCTCTGGAGCTTTCTTT.

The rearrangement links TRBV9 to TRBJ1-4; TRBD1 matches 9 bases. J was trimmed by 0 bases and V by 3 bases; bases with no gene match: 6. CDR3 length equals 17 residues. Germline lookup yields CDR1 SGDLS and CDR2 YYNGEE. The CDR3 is CASSAQGAPTTNEKLFF. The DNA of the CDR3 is TGTGCCAGCAGCGCACAGGGGGCGCCTACAACTAATGAAAAACTGTTTTTT. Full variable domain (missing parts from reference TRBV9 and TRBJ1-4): DSGVTQTPKHLITATGQRVTLRCSPRSGDLSVYWYQQSLDQGLQFLIQYYNGEERAKGNILERFSAQQFPDLHSELNLSSLELGDSALYFCASSAQGAPTTNEKLFFGSGTQLSVL.

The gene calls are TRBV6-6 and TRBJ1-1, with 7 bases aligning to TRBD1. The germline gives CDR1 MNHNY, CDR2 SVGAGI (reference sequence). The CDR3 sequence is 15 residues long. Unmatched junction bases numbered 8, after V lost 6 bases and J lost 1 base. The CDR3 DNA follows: TGTGCCAGCAGCCCCCAGGGGGGCTGGAACACTGAAGCTTTCTTT. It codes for CASSPQGGWNTEAFF.

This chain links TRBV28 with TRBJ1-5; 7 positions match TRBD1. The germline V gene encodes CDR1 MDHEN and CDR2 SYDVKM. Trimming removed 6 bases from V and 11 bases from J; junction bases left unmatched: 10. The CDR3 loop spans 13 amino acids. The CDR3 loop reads CASSLGQAGSQHF. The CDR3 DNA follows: TGTGCCAGCAGCCTCGGACAGGCCGGGTCCCAGCATTTT.

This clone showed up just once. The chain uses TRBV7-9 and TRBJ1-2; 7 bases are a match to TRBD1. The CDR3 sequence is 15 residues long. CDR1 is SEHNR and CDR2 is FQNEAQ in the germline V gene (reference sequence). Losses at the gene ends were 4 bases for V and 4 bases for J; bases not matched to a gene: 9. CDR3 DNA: TGTGCCAGCAGCTCCGGGACAGCAAACTCCTATGGCTACACCTTC. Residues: CASSSGTANSYGYTF. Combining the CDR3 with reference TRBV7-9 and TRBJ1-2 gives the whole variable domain DTGVSQNPRHKITKRGQNVTFRCDPISEHNRLYWYRQTLGQGPEFLTYFQNEAQLEKSRLLSDRFSAERPKGSFSTLEIQRTEQGDSAMYLCASSSGTANSYGYTFGSGTRLTVV.

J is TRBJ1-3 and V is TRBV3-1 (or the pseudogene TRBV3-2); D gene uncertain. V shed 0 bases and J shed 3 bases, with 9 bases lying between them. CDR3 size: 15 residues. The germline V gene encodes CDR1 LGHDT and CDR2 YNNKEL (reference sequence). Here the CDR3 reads CASSQDTAGGNTIYF. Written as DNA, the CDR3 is TGTGCCAGCAGCCAAGATACGGCGGGTGGAAACACCATATATTTT.

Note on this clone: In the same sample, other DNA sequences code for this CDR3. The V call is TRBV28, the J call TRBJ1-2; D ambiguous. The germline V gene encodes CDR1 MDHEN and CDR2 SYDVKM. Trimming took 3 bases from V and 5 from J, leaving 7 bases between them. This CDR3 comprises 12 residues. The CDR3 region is CASSLREYGYTF. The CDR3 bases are TGTGCCAGCAGTTTGAGGGAGTATGGCTACACCTTC.

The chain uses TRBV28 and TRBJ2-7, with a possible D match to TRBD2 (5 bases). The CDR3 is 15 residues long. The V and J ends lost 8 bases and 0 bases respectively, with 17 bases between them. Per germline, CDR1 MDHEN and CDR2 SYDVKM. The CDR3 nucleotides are TGTGCCAGCGCCCCCCGGGGAACCCCCTCCTACGAGCAGTACTTC. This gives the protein CASAPRGTPSYEQYF.

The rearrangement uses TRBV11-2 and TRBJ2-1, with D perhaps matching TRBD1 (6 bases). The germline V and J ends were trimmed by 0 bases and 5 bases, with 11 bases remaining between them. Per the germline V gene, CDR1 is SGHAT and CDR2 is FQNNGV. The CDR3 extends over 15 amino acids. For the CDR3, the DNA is TGTGCCAGCAGCTTAGATGACAGGAGTCACAATGAGCAGTTCTTC. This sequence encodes CASSLDDRSHNEQFF. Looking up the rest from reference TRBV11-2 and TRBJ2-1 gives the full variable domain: EAGVAQSPRYKIIEKRQSVAFWCNPISGHATLYWYQQILGQGPKLLIQFQNNGVVDDSQLPKDRFSAERLKGVDSTLKIQPAKLEDSAVYLCASSLDDRSHNEQFFGPGTRLTVL.

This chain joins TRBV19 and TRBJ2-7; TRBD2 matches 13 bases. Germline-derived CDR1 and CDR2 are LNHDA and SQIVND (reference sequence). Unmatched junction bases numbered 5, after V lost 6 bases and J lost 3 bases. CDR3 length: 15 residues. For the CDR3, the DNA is TGTGCCAGTAGGACCGGGACTAGCGGGATCTACGAGCAGTACTTC. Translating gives CASRTGTSGIYEQYF.

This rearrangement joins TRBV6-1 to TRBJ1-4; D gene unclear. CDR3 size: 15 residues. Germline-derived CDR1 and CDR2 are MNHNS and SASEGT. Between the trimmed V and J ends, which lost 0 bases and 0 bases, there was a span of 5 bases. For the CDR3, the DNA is TGTGCCAGCAGTGAAGCATCAGCAACTAATGAAAAACTGTTTTTT. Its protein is CASSEASATNEKLFF.

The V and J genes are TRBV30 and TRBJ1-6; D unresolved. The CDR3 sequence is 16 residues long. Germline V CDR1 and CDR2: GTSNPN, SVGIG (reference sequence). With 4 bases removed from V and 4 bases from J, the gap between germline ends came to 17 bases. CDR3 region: CAWNLVAGSYNSPLHF. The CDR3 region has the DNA TGTGCCTGGAATCTAGTCGCCGGGAGTTATAATTCACCCCTCCACTTT.

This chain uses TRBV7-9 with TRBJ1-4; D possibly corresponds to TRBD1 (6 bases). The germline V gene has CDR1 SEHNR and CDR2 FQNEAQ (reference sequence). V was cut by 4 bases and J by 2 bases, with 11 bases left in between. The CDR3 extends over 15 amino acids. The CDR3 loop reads CASSSRTATNEKLFF. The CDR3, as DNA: TGTGCCAGCAGCTCTAGGACAGCCACTAATGAAAAACTGTTTTTT. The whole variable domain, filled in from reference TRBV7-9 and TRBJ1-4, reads DTGVSQNPRHKITKRGQNVTFRCDPISEHNRLYWYRQTLGQGPEFLTYFQNEAQLEKSRLLSDRFSAERPKGSFSTLEIQRTEQGDSAMYLCASSSRTATNEKLFFGSGTQLSVL.

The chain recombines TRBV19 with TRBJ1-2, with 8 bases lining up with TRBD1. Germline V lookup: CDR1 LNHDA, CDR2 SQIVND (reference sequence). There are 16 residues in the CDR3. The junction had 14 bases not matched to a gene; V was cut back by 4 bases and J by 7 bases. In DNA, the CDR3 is TGTGCCAGTAGTAGACCAATTGGACAGGGACCGCCTGGCTACACCTTC. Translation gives CASSRPIGQGPPGYTF.

The CDR3 DNA follows: TGTGCCAGCAGCTCACAGGGGTGGTATGGCTACACCTTC. It is translated as CASSSQGWYGYTF. V is TRBV12-3 or TRBV12-4 and J is TRBJ1-2; 7 nucleotides match TRBD1. The CDR3 consists of 13 residues. V dropped 6 bases and J dropped 5; count of bases not matched to a gene: 6.

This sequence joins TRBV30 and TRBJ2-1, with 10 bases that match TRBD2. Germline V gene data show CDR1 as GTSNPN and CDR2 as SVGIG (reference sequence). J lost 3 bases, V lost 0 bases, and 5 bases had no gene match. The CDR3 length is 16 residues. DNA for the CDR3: TGTGCCTGGAGTGTTAAGAGGACTAGCGGCTACAATGAGCAGTTCTTC. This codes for CAWSVKRTSGYNEQFF.

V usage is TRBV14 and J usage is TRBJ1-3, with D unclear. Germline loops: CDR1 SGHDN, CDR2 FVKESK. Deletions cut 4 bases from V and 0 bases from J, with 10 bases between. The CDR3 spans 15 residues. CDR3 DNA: TGTGCCAGCAGCCGATATCAACTCTCTGGAAACACCATATATTTT. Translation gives CASSRYQLSGNTIYF.

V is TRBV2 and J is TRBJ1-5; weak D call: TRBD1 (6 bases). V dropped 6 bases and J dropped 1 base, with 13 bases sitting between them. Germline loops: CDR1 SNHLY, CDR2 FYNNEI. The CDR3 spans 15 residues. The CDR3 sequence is CASRTGYGSNQPQHF. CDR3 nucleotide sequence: TGTGCCAGCAGGACAGGATATGGGAGCAATCAGCCCCAGCATTTT.

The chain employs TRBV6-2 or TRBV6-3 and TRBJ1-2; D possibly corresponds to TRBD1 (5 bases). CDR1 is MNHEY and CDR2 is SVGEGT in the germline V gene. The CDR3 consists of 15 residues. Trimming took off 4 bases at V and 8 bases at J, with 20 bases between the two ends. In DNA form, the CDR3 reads TGTGCCAGCAGTTCGATCAATCAGGGAAAGCACGGCTACACCTTC. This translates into CASSSINQGKHGYTF.

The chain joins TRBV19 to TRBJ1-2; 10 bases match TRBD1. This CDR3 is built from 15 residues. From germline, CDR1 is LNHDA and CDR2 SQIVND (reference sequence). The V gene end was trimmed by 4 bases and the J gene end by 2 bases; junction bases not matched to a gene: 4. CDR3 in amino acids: CASSRGQGINYGYTF. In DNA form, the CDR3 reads TGTGCCAGTAGTAGGGGACAGGGGATCAACTATGGCTACACCTTC.